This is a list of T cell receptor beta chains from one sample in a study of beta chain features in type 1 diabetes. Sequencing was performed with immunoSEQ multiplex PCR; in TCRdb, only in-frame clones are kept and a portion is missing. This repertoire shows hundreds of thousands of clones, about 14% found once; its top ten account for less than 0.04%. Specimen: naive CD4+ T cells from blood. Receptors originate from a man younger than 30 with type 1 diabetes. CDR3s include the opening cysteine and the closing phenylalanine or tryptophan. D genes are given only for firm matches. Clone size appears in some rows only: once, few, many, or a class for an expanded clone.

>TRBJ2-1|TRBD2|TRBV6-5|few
TGTGCCGGCAGAACTAGCGGACCGACTAATGAGCAGTTCTTC
CAGRTSGPTNEQFF
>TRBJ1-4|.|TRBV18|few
TGTGCCAGCTCACCGAGCGAGGGGCTTGGTGAAAAACTGTTTTTT
CASSPSEGLGEKLFF
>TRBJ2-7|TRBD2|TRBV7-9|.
TGTGCCAGCAGCCTAGGGACTAGCGGGGGGCCGTACGAGCAGTACTTC
CASSLGTSGGPYEQYF
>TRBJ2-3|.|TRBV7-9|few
TGTGCCAGCAGCTTATATGGGACCCGGGATACGCAGTATTTT
CASSLYGTRDTQYF
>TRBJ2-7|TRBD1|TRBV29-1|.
TGCAGCGTCGGGACAGAGATCGCCGCGCAGTACTTC
CSVGTEIAAQYF
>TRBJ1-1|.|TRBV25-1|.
TGTGCCAGCAGTGAATTCAGGGTATACGGTAACACTGAAGCTTTCTTT
CASSEFRVYGNTEAFF
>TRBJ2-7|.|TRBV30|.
TGTGCCTGGAGTGTAGGGGGGTTCTTCTACGAGCAGTACTTC
CAWSVGGFFYEQYF
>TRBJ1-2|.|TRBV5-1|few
TGCGCCAGCAGCTTGGAGGAGGCGGGGAACTATGGCTACACCTTC
CASSLEEAGNYGYTF
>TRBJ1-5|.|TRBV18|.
TGTGCCAGCTCACCCTCCGGGCCACGAATTAATCAGCCCCAGCATTTT
CASSPSGPRINQPQHF
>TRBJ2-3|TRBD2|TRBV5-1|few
TGCGCCAGCAGCCCGGCCGGGAGGTCTAGCACAGATACGCAGTATTTT
CASSPAGRSSTDTQYF
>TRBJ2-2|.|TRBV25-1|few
TGTGCCAGCAGTGGCCCCGTGGCCCCGGGGAAGGGATCCGGGGAGCTGTTTTTT
CASSGPVAPGKGSGELFF
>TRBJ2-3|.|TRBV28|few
TGTGCCAGCAGTTTAATCGCAGGGGCGGGGCCCACAGATACGCAGTATTTT
CASSLIAGAGPTDTQYF